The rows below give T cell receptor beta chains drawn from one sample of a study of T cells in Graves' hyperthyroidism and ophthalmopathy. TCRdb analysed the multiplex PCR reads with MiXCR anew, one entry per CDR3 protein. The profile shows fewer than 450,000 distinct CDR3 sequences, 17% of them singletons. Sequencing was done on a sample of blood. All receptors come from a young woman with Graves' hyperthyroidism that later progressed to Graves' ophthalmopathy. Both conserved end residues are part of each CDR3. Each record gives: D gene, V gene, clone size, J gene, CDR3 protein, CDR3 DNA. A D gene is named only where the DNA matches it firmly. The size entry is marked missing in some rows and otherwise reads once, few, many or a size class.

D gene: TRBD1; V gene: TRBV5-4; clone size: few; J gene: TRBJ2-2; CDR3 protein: CASSLATGGGGTGELFF; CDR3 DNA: TGTGCCAGCAGCTTGGCTACAGGGGGCGGCGGCACCGGGGAGCTGTTTTTT
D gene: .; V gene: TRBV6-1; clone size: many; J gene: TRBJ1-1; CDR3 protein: CASTSWPAGLSLTGGTEAFF; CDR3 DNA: TGTGCCAGCACGTCATGGCCTGCGGGCCTTAGTCTCACGGGGGGCACTGAAGCTTTCTTT
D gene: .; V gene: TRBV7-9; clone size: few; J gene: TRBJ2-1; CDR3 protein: CASSPAETAYNEQFF; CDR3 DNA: TGTGCCAGCAGCCCCGCGGAGACCGCCTACAATGAGCAGTTCTTC
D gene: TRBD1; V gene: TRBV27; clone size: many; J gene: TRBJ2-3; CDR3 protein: CASSSTGTGLDTQYF; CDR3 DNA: TGTGCCAGCAGTTCCACCGGGACAGGGTTAGATACGCAGTATTTT
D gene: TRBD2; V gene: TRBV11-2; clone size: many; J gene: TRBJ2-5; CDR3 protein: CASSLDLASGGTQYF; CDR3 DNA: TGTGCCAGCAGCTTAGATCTCGCTAGCGGGGGAACCCAGTACTTC
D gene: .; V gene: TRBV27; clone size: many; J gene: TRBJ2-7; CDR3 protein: CASSPRPGSYEQYF; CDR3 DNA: TGTGCCAGCAGCCCGCGCCCAGGGTCCTACGAGCAGTACTTC
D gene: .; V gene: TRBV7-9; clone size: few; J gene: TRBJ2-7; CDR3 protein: CASSRTGSGRYEQYF; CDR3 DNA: TGTGCCAGCAGCAGAACAGGGTCGGGTCGATACGAGCAGTACTTC
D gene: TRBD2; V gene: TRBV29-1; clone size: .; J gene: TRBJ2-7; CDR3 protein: CSVGLAGGPSEQYF; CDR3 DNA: TGCAGCGTTGGGCTAGCGGGAGGGCCAAGTGAGCAGTACTTC
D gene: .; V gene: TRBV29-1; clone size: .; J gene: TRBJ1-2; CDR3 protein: CSVEDFQFKDGYTF; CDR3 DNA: TGCAGCGTTGAAGACTTCCAATTCAAGGATGGCTACACCTTC
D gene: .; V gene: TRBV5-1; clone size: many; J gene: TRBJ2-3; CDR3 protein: CASSLGSSSPYTDTQYF; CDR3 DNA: TGCGCCAGCAGCTTGGGATCCTCTAGCCCCTACACAGATACGCAGTATTTT
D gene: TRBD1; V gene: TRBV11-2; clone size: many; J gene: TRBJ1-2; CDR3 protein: CASSLLYRDRGRNYGYTF; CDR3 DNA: TGTGCCAGCAGCTTACTTTACCGGGACAGGGGAAGGAACTATGGCTACACCTTC
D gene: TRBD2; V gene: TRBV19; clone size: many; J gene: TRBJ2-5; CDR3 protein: CASSITSGGIQETQYF; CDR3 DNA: TGTGCCAGTAGTATTACTAGCGGGGGAATCCAAGAGACCCAGTACTTC
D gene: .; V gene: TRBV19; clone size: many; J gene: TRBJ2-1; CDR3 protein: CASGRSGAGNEQFF; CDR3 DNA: TGTGCCAGTGGTCGATCTGGGGCAGGCAATGAGCAGTTCTTC
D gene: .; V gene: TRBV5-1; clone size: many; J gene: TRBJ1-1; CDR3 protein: CASSLAPYHRGPNTEAFF; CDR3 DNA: TGCGCCAGCAGCTTGGCCCCATATCATAGGGGACCGAACACTGAAGCTTTCTTT
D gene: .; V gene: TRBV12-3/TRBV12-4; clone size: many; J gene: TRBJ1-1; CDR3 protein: CASSLAWVKNTEAFF; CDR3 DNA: TGTGCCAGCAGTTTAGCCTGGGTTAAGAACACTGAAGCTTTCTTT
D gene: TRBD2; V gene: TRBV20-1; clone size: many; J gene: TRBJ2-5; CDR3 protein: CSAPGLAGVETQYF; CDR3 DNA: TGCAGTGCCCCGGGACTAGCGGGAGTAGAGACCCAGTACTTC